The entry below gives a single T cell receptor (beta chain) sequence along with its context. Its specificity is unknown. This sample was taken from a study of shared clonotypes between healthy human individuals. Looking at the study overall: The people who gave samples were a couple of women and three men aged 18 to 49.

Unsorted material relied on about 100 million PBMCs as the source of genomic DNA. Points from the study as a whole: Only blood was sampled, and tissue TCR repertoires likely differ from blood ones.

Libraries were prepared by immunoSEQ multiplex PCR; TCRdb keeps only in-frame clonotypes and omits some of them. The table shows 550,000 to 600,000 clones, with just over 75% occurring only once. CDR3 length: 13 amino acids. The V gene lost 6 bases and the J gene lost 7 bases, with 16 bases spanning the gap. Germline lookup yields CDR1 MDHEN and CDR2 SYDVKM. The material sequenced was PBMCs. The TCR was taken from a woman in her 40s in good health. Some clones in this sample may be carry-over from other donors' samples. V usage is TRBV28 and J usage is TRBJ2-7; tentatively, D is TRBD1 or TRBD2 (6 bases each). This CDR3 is CASSPRGVWEQYF. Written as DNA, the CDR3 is TGTGCCAGCAGCCCGAGGGGGGTTTGGGAGCAGTACTTC.